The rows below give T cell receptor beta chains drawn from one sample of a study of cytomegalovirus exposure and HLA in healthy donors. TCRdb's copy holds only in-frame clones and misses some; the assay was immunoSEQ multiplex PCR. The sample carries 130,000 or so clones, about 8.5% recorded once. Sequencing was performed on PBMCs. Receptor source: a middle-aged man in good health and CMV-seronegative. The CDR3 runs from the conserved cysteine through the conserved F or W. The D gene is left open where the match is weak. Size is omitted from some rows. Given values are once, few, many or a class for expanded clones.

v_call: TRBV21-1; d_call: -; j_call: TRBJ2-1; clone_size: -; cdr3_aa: CASSHPGLSVYNEQFF; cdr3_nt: TGTGCCAGCAGCCATCCGGGACTGAGTGTTTACAATGAGCAGTTCTTC
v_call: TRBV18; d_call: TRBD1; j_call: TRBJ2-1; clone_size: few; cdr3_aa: CASSGPSDRGHNEQFF; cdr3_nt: TGTGCCAGCTCAGGCCCTAGCGACAGGGGGCACAATGAGCAGTTCTTC
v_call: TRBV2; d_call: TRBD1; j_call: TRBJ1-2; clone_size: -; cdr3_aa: CASTPLAGGNGYTF; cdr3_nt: TGTGCCAGCACCCCCTTGGCAGGGGGGAATGGCTATACCTTC
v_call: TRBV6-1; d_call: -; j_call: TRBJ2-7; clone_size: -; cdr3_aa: CASSEQVSSYEQYF; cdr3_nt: TGTGCCAGCAGTGAACAGGTCAGCTCCTACGAGCAGTACTTC
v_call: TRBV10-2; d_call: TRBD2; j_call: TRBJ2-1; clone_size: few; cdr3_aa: CASSGTSGGWDEQFF; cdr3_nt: TGCGCCTCTTCCGGGACTAGCGGGGGTTGGGATGAGCAGTTCTTC
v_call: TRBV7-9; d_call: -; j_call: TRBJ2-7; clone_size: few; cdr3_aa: CASSLQQAPYEQYF; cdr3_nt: TGTGCCAGCAGCTTACAACAGGCACCCTACGAGCAGTACTTC
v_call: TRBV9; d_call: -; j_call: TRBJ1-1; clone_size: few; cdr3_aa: CASSVEYDGGTEAFF; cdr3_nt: TGTGCCAGCAGCGTAGAATATGACGGAGGAACTGAAGCTTTCTTT
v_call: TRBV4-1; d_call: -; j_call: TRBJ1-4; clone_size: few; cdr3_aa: CASSQGIATVNEKLFF; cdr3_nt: TGCGCCAGCAGCCAAGGTATTGCGACAGTTAATGAAAAACTGTTTTTT
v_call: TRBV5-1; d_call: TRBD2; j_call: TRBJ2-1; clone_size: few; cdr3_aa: CASSLASGGYDEQFF; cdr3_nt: TGCGCCAGCAGCTTGGCCAGCGGGGGTTACGATGAGCAGTTCTTC
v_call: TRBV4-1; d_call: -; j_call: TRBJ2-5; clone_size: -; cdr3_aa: CASSQVSPLEGHETQYF; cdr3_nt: TGCGCCAGCAGCCAAGTTTCTCCCCTTGAGGGCCACGAGACCCAGTACTTC
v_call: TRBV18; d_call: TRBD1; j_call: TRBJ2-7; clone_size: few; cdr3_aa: CASSLEIGTGRPETDAYEQYF; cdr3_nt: TGTGCCAGCTCCCTCGAAATCGGGACAGGTCGACCCGAGACGGATGCCTACGAGCAGTACTTC
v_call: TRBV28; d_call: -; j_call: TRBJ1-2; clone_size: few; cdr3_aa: CASKEGSGYTF; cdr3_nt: TGTGCCAGCAAGGAGGGGTCAGGCTACACCTTC
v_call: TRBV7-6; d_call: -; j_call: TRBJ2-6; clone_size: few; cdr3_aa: CASSPQNSGANVLTF; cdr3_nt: TGTGCCAGCAGCCCCCAGAACTCTGGGGCCAACGTCCTGACTTTC
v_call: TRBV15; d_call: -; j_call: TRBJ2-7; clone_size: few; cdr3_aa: CATSSPRRVEQYF; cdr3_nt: TGTGCCACCAGCAGTCCCCGCCGGGTCGAGCAGTACTTC
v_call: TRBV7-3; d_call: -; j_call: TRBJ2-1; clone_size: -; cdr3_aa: CASSLGGGGPSYNEQFF; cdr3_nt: TGTGCCAGCAGCTTGGGGGGAGGGGGACCCTCCTACAATGAGCAGTTCTTC
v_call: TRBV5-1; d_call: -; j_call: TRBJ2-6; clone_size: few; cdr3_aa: CASSLLGQMSSGANVLTF; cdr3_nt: TGCGCCAGCAGCTTACTCGGACAGATGAGCTCTGGGGCCAACGTCCTGACTTTC
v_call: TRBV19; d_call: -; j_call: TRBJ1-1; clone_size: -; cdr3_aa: CASSIWHNMNTEAFF; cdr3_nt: TGTGCCAGTAGTATATGGCACAACATGAACACTGAAGCTTTCTTT
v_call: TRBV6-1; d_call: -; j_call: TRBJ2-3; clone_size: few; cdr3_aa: CASSYGTQYF; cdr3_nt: TGTGCCAGCAGCTATGGTACGCAGTATTTT
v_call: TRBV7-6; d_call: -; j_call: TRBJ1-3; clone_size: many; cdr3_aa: CASSLGGLAGNTIYF; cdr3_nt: TGTGCCAGCAGCTTAGGAGGCCTCGCTGGAAACACCATATATTTT
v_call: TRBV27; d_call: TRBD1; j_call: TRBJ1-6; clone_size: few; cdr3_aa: CASNRGNSPLHF; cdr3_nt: TGTGCCAGCAACAGGGGTAATTCACCCCTCCACTTT
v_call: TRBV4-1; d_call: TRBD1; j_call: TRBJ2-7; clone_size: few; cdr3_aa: CASSQDKTGAYEQYF; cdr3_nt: TGCGCCAGCAGCCAAGATAAAACAGGGGCCTACGAGCAGTACTTC
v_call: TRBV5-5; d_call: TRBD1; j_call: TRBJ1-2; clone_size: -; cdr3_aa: CASSLRGQGLSSGYTF; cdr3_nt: TGTGCCAGCAGCTTGCGCGGACAGGGGCTTAGTAGCGGCTACACCTTC
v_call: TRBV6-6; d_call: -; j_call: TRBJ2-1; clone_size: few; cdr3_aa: CASRITGNNEQFF; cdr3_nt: TGTGCCAGCAGGATAACAGGGAACAATGAGCAGTTCTTC
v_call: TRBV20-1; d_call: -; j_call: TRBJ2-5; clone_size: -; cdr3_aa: CSAEYLETQYF; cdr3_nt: TGCAGTGCCGAGTACTTGGAGACCCAGTACTTC
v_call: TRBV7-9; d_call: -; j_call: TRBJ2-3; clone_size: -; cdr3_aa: CASSFLADTQYF; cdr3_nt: TGTGCCAGCAGCTTCTTAGCAGATACGCAGTATTTT
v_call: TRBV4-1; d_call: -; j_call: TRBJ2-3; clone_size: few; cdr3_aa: CASSQASGPSTDTQYF; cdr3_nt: TGCGCCAGCAGCCAAGCTTCCGGTCCTAGCACAGATACGCAGTATTTT
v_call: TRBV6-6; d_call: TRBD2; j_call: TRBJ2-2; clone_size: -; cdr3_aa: CASSYSRGGKTGELFF; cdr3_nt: TGTGCCAGCAGTTACTCGCGCGGGGGTAAAACCGGGGAGCTGTTTTTT
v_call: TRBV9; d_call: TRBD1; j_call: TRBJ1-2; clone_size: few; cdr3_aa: CASSYGTDYGYTF; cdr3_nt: TGTGCCAGCAGCTACGGGACAGACTATGGCTACACCTTC
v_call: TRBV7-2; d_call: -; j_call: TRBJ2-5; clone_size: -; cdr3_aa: CASSLAGGQEAQYF; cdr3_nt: TGTGCCAGCAGCTTAGCGGGGGGGCAAGAGGCCCAGTACTTC